The sequence of this TCR beta chain was determined in a study of T cells in Graves' hyperthyroidism and ophthalmopathy. This clonotype was counted at least ten times. No antigen is known for it. Whole-study findings and limits: Most clonotypes that expanded in the thyroid above 0.001 also showed up in blood.

Germline loops: CDR1 SEHNR, CDR2 FQNEAQ (reference sequence). V was clipped by 2 bases and J by 2 bases; unmatched bases: 3. The CDR3 spans 14 residues. Regions amplified from RNA transcripts were the TCR beta CDR3 regions. Using the HTBI primer set, a first-round RT-PCR was run on the TCR CDR3. Each CDR3 protein gets one entry after TCRdb re-called the multiplex PCR reads with MiXCR. The sample consists of over 500,000 distinct CDR3 sequences, 12% to 15% of them appearing once. Uncontrolled infection, other autoimmune disease, pregnancy or lactation disqualified patients from enrolment. The TCR sequence derives from a woman aged 40 to 55 with Graves' hyperthyroidism. Material: blood. This chain uses TRBV7-9 with TRBJ2-7; TRBD2 aligns across 7 bases. Here the CDR3 DNA reads TGTGCCAGCAGCTTAACGGGACTACCCTACGAGCAGTACTTC. It translates to CASSLTGLPYEQYF.